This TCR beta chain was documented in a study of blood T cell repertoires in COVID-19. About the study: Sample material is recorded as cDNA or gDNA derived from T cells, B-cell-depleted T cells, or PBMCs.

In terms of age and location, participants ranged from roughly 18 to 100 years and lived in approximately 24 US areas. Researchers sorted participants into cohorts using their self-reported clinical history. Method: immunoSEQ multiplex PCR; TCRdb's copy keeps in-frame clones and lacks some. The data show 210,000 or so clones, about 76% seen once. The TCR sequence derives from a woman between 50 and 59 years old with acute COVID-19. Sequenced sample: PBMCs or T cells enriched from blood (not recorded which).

DNA for the CDR3: TGTGCCAGCAGTTACGGGACTAGCGGGAGAGATACGCAGTATTTT. Translating gives CASSYGTSGRDTQYF. J is TRBJ2-3 and V is TRBV6-2 or TRBV6-3; 14 bases line up with TRBD2. Losses at the gene ends were 2 bases for V and 5 bases for J; bases not matched to a gene: 0. This CDR3 region has 15 residues. Per the germline V gene, CDR1 is MNHEY and CDR2 is SVGEGT.